A single sample is the source of the 20 T cell receptor beta chains below, sequenced in a study of cytomegalovirus exposure and HLA in healthy donors. The protocol was immunoSEQ multiplex PCR, while the TCRdb copy is restricted to in-frame clones and leaves out a portion. Seen here are under 250,000 clones, around 86% observed once, and the top ten hold 2% to 2.5%. Sequencing was carried out using PBMCs. These receptors all come from a woman between 18 and 29 years old in good health and CMV-seropositive.

The V and J genes are TRBV5-4 and TRBJ2-7; TRBD2 agrees at 13 bases. The CDR3 is made up of 14 amino acids. Germline CDR1 reads SGHNT; CDR2 reads YYREEE (reference sequence). The V gene end was trimmed by 7 bases and the J gene end by 4 bases; junction bases not matched to a gene: 5. The DNA of the CDR3 is TGTGCCAGCGGGACTAGCGGGACTTATTACGAGCAGTACTTC. This sequence encodes CASGTSGTYYEQYF.

This chain uses TRBV14 with TRBJ2-7, with D possibly matching TRBD1 (6 bases). Trimming cost V 4 bases and J 1 base, with 8 bases left between them. Germline CDR1 reads SGHDN; CDR2 reads FVKESK. CDR3 length: 13 amino acids. The CDR3 spells CASSRDISYEQYF. The CDR3 DNA reads TGTGCCAGCAGCCGGGACATATCCTACGAGCAGTACTTC.

This clone was observed a single time. The rearrangement uses TRBV6-1 and TRBJ2-7, with a tentative D call TRBD2 (5 bases). The germline CDR1 and CDR2 sequences are MNHNS and SASEGT. Trimming removed 5 bases from V and 2 bases from J, with 10 bases in between. The CDR3 contains 13 residues. In DNA, the CDR3 is TGTGCCAGCAGTCCACTCGGGACCTACGAGCAGTACTTC. The encoded protein is CASSPLGTYEQYF.

The gene calls are TRBV28 and TRBJ1-5, with D perhaps matching TRBD1 (5 bases). With 5 bases removed from V and 1 base from J, the gap between germline ends came to 15 bases. This CDR3 comprises 16 residues. Germline-derived CDR1 and CDR2 are MDHEN and SYDVKM. The CDR3 loop reads CASSRAGVWSNQPQHF. DNA for the CDR3: TGTGCCAGCAGTCGGGCGGGGGTATGGAGCAATCAGCCCCAGCATTTT.

This chain joins TRBV28 and TRBJ2-5; 11 nucleotides match TRBD1. CDR3 size: 15 residues. Germline V lookup: CDR1 MDHEN, CDR2 SYDVKM. Trimming removed 2 bases from V and 4 bases from J; junction bases left unmatched: 3. The DNA of the CDR3 is TGTGCCAGCAGTTTAGGACAGGGGGCTCCAGAGACCCAGTACTTC. This encodes CASSLGQGAPETQYF.

The chain carries TRBV27 and TRBJ2-5; 9 nucleotides match TRBD2. Germline-derived CDR1 and CDR2 are MNHEY and SMNVEV (reference sequence). This CDR3 spans 15 amino acids. Trimming cost V 8 bases and J 5 bases; bases outside gene matches: 12. The CDR3 nucleotides read TGTGCCAGCGGCGGGGGGGTTGTTGAGGAGGAGACCCAGTACTTC. Its translation is CASGGGVVEEETQYF.

This clone was seen just once. V usage is TRBV5-4 and J usage is TRBJ2-5; 8 nucleotides align to TRBD1. The junction had 14 bases not matched to a gene; V was cut back by 5 bases and J by 5 bases. The CDR3 length is 16 residues. Germline V gives CDR1 SGHNT, CDR2 YYREEE (reference sequence). In DNA form, the CDR3 reads TGTGCCAGCAGGCCCGGACATCGGGACAGGTCTGAGACCCAGTACTTC. Residues: CASRPGHRDRSETQYF.

This clone was seen only a few times. V usage is TRBV10-3 and J usage is TRBJ1-2; tentative D call: TRBD1 (6 bases). This CDR3 is 12 amino acids long. Trimming removed 3 bases at V and 6 bases at J, with 8 bases between. CDR1 is ENHRY and CDR2 is SYGVKD in the germline V gene. The CDR3 sequence is CAISEGGDGYTF. CDR3 in DNA: TGTGCCATCAGTGAAGGGGGGGATGGCTACACCTTC.

The chain uses TRBV14 and TRBJ1-1; a weak D match, TRBD1 (6 bases). This CDR3 comprises 14 residues. The V end lost 4 bases, the J end lost 3 bases, and 12 bases lay between the germline ends. Per germline, CDR1 SGHDN and CDR2 FVKESK. For the CDR3, the DNA is TGTGCCAGCAGCCCCTATGGGACACACACTGAAGCTTTCTTT. Encoded protein: CASSPYGTHTEAFF.

V usage is TRBV14 and J usage is TRBJ2-7; 11 bases align to TRBD2. Germline V gene sequence: CDR1 SGHDN, CDR2 FVKESK. After removal of 2 bases from V and 2 bases from J, the junction contained 2 bases not matched to a gene. CDR3 length equals 15 residues. The CDR3 protein is CASSQTSGSAYEQYF. CDR3 bases: TGTGCCAGCAGCCAAACTAGCGGGAGTGCCTACGAGCAGTACTTC.

The chain joins TRBV2 to TRBJ1-2, with TRBD1 matching over 9 bases. Germline assignment: CDR1 SNHLY and CDR2 FYNNEI. The CDR3 extends over 16 amino acids. The trim removed 6 bases at V and 2 bases at J, leaving 10 bases unmatched. The CDR3 here is CASRALTGGKNYGYTF. Written as DNA, the CDR3 is TGTGCCAGCAGAGCTTTAACAGGGGGCAAAAACTATGGCTACACCTTC.

The chain has TRBV12-2 and TRBJ1-5; TRBD1, as called in the table, went unchecked against the DNA. TRBV12-2 is a documented pseudogene. This CDR3 region has 22 residues. CDR3 sequence reads: CASRPTPTPGQKELNSNQPQHF. The CDR3 nucleotides read TGTGCAAGTCGCCCCACTCCGACTCCGGGACAAAAAGAGCTGAATAGCAATCAGCCCCAGCATTTT.

This chain links TRBV27 with TRBJ2-1, with 11 nucleotides matching TRBD2. The CDR3 contains 14 residues. Germline values: CDR1 MNHEY, CDR2 SMNVEV (reference sequence). V trimming: 3 bases; J trimming: 5 bases; junction bases outside the gene matches: 0. CDR3 protein: CASSFSGRDNEQFF. The CDR3 DNA follows: TGTGCCAGCAGTTTTAGCGGGAGGGACAATGAGCAGTTCTTC.

The chain has TRBV2 and TRBJ2-2; a possible D gene is TRBD2 (5 bases). The V end lost 2 bases, the J end lost 4 bases, and 11 bases lay between the germline ends. The CDR3 spans 15 residues. Germline assignment: CDR1 SNHLY and CDR2 FYNNEI. CDR3 amino acids: CASSENWGATGELFF. The CDR3 nucleotides read TGTGCCAGCAGTGAAAACTGGGGAGCCACCGGGGAGCTGTTTTTT.

V and J are TRBV9 and TRBJ1-2; tentatively, D is TRBD1 (6 bases). The V gene's germline CDR1 is SGDLS and CDR2 YYNGEE. V lost 4 bases to trimming and J lost 6 bases, with 16 bases between them. This CDR3 is 14 amino acids long. The CDR3 coding sequence is TGTGCCAGCAGCCCGGCCACAGGGTCGAATGGCTACACCTTC. This encodes CASSPATGSNGYTF.

V and J are TRBV29-1 and TRBJ2-3, with D perhaps TRBD1 (6 bases). CDR3 length equals 16 residues. In germline, CDR1 is SQVTM, CDR2 ANQGSEA. Trimming left V 5 bases short and J 1 base short, with 19 bases between. CDR3 residues: CSVLGAGSYGTDTQYF. The CDR3 nucleotides read TGCAGCGTTCTGGGGGCAGGGTCCTACGGCACAGATACGCAGTATTTT.

This chain connects TRBV28 to TRBJ1-2; D remains ambiguous. Deletions cut 6 bases from V and 0 bases from J, with 8 bases between. Germline V gives CDR1 MDHEN, CDR2 SYDVKM. The CDR3 spans 13 residues. The CDR3, as DNA: TGTGCCAGCAGCGACATTTCTAACTATGGCTACACCTTC. This encodes CASSDISNYGYTF.

The V call is TRBV4-2, the J call TRBJ2-2; a possible D gene is TRBD2 (5 bases). V was pared by 1 base and J by 5 bases, with 5 bases between. This CDR3 comprises 13 residues. CDR1 LGHNA and CDR2 YNFKEQ come from the germline V gene. The CDR3 sequence: CASSQGGTGELFF. CDR3 nucleotide sequence: TGTGCCAGCAGCCAAGGCGGGACCGGGGAGCTGTTTTTT.

The genes are TRBV19 and TRBJ2-4; D gene unclear. Germline V gives CDR1 LNHDA, CDR2 SQIVND (reference sequence). The CDR3 is made up of 15 amino acids. Trimming removed 1 base from V and 0 bases from J, with 7 bases in between. DNA for the CDR3: TGTGCCAGTAGTATAGTTCAGTTAGCCAAAAACATTCAGTACTTC. This translates into CASSIVQLAKNIQYF.

The V call is TRBV6-4, the J call TRBJ1-1; D is perhaps TRBD1 (6 bases). This CDR3 has 14 residues. The germline V and J ends were trimmed by 5 bases and 1 base, with 11 bases remaining between them. CDR1 is MRHNA, CDR2 SNTAGT, per germline. Here the CDR3 DNA reads TGTGCCAGCAGTCCCGACAGGTGGAACACTGAAGCTTTCTTT. This encodes CASSPDRWNTEAFF.